The 16 T cell receptor beta chains below all came from one sample that was sequenced in a study of blood T cell repertoires in COVID-19. TCRdb's table, derived via immunoSEQ multiplex PCR, lists solely in-frame clones and lacks some. The table includes tens of thousands of clones, 70% to 90% detected once. Sample: PBMCs or T cells enriched from blood (not recorded which). These receptors all stem from a woman aged 45-60 years who had recovered from COVID-19.

In this sample, this clone is medium-sized (0.01 to 0.1%). This chain uses TRBV4-3 with TRBJ2-1, with 9 bases matching TRBD2. This CDR3 has 16 amino acids. Germline lookup yields CDR1 LGHNA and CDR2 YSLEER. V shed 0 bases and J 4 bases; nucleotides not matched to a gene: 4. CDR3 region: CASSQEPTSGYNEQFF. Here the CDR3 DNA reads TGCGCCAGCAGCCAAGAGCCGACTAGCGGATACAATGAGCAGTTCTTC.

The chain has TRBV5-4 and TRBJ2-1; 15 nucleotides match TRBD2. Germline assignment: CDR1 SGHNT and CDR2 YYREEE (reference sequence). J gave up 6 bases and V 4 bases, and 8 bases lay outside the gene matches. The CDR3 covers 17 residues. In nucleotides, the CDR3 is TGTGCCAGCAGCCCAGGGACTAGCGGGGGGATTCTCAATGAGCAGTTCTTC. Its translation: CASSPGTSGGILNEQFF.

The chain joins TRBV7-8 to TRBJ2-7; the match to TRBD2 covers 8 bases. The CDR3 extends over 16 amino acids. Germline assignment: CDR1 SGHVS and CDR2 FQNEAQ. V was pared by 5 bases and J by 4 bases, with 13 bases of the junction left unmatched. In DNA form, the CDR3 reads TGTGCCAGCAGCCCAAGAGGGCGGGGGGTCGAGTACGAGCAGTACTTC. As protein: CASSPRGRGVEYEQYF.

This chain joins TRBV3-1 (or the pseudogene TRBV3-2) and TRBJ2-5; D is undetermined. CDR3 length equals 14 residues. CDR1 and CDR2 (germline): LGHDT, YNNKEL (reference sequence). Trimming took 2 bases from V and 6 from J, leaving 13 bases between them. CDR3 bases: TGTGCCAGCAGCCAACAAACTTCTCCCCAGACCCAGTACTTC. This translates into CASSQQTSPQTQYF.

The chain is built from TRBV28 and TRBJ2-5; possibly TRBD2 for D (5 bases). Trimming cost V 5 bases and J 5 bases, with 18 bases left between them. The CDR3 extends over 15 amino acids. The germline gives CDR1 MDHEN, CDR2 SYDVKM. Written as DNA, the CDR3 is TGTGCCAGCAGTCAACGCGGGCCGGTGGGTGAGACCCAGTACTTC. Amino acid sequence: CASSQRGPVGETQYF.

The rearrangement joins TRBV6-1 to TRBJ2-3; 8 bases are a match to TRBD2. In germline, CDR1 is MNHNS, CDR2 SASEGT. J lost 2 bases, V lost 3 bases, and 7 bases had no gene match. The CDR3 extends over 16 amino acids. This CDR3 is CASSDVGGGSTDTQYF. The DNA of the CDR3 is TGTGCCAGCAGTGATGTAGGCGGGGGGTCCACAGATACGCAGTATTTT.

The chain has TRBV28 and TRBJ1-5, with 10 bases lining up with TRBD1. The germline V gene has CDR1 MDHEN and CDR2 SYDVKM. V gave up 6 bases and J gave up 1 base; unmatched junction bases: 12. The CDR3 runs 18 residues. CDR3 amino acids: CASSPPGQGTGSNQPQHF. CDR3 bases: TGTGCCAGCAGCCCGCCGGGACAGGGGACCGGGAGCAATCAGCCCCAGCATTTT.

This clone was detected a few times. For the CDR3, the DNA is TGTGCCAGCAGTGACTCATCGGGGGGGCACAATGAGCAGTTCTTC. This encodes CASSDSSGGHNEQFF. The rearrangement uses TRBV6-4 and TRBJ2-1, with 8 bases lining up with TRBD2. Trimming took 0 bases from V and 5 from J; bases not matched to a gene: 3. The CDR3 consists of 15 residues. Germline CDR1 is MRHNA and CDR2 is SNTAGT.

The chain employs TRBV29-1 and TRBJ1-1, with D hard to call. The CDR3 is made up of 13 amino acids. Per the germline V gene, CDR1 is SQVTM and CDR2 is ANQGSEA. Trimming removed 1 base from V and 5 bases from J, with 11 bases in between. This CDR3 is CSVEGQLATEAFF. CDR3 coding DNA: TGCAGCGTTGAAGGACAACTCGCAACTGAAGCTTTCTTT.

The genes are TRBV7-5 and TRBJ2-5; the table's D call, TRBD1, has no DNA check behind it. TRBV7-5 is reported as a pseudogene. The CDR3 length is 17 residues. In DNA, the CDR3 is TGTGCCAGAAGCCAGGCATCCGACTGGACAGGTGGCGAGACCCAGTACTTC. Its translation is CARSQASDWTGGETQYF.

CDR3 sequence (DNA): TGTGCCATCAGTGTAGGGGCAGCCAACACCGGGGAGCTGTTTTTT. This gives the protein CAISVGAANTGELFF. J is TRBJ2-2 and V is TRBV10-3; maybe TRBD1 (5 bases). CDR3 length: 15 amino acids. Germline lookup yields CDR1 ENHRY and CDR2 SYGVKD. Between the trimmed V and J ends, which lost 4 bases and 2 bases, there was a span of 11 bases.

The chain links TRBV7-3 to TRBJ2-1; 8 bases line up with TRBD2. This CDR3 is built from 15 residues. Germline CDR1 reads SGHTA; CDR2 reads FQGTGA. J gave up 7 bases and V 1 base, and 6 bases lay outside the gene matches. The CDR3 sequence is CASSLIGGGLNEQFF. CDR3 nucleotide sequence: TGTGCCAGCAGCTTAATTGGCGGGGGGTTAAATGAGCAGTTCTTC.

This clone was counted a single time. The chain is built from TRBV14 and TRBJ2-1; 12 bases map to TRBD2. The germline gives CDR1 SGHDN, CDR2 FVKESK. There are 16 residues in the CDR3. V was clipped by 0 bases and J by 8 bases; unmatched bases: 5. CDR3 sequence reads: CASSQDTSGRFHEQFF. Here the CDR3 DNA reads TGTGCCAGCAGCCAAGATACTAGCGGGAGGTTCCATGAGCAGTTCTTC.

The chain has TRBV7-9 and TRBJ2-3, with 11 bases aligning to TRBD2. V was pared by 3 bases and J by 0 bases, with 8 bases of the junction left unmatched. The CDR3 is made up of 18 amino acids. Germline V gene data show CDR1 as SEHNR and CDR2 as FQNEAQ (reference sequence). CDR3 sequence (DNA): TGTGCCAGCAGCTTTAGACGCCGGACTAGCGGGAGCACAGATACGCAGTATTTT. Protein sequence: CASSFRRRTSGSTDTQYF.

The chain is built from TRBV7-9 and TRBJ2-1; 10 bases match TRBD2. V was clipped by 5 bases and J by 6 bases; unmatched bases: 7. CDR3 length: 15 residues. The V gene's germline CDR1 is SEHNR and CDR2 FQNEAQ (reference sequence). The CDR3 is CASSRTSGVANEQFF. CDR3 coding DNA: TGTGCCAGCAGCCGAACTAGCGGGGTTGCCAATGAGCAGTTCTTC.

This sequence joins TRBV19 and TRBJ1-5; 10 bases line up with TRBD1. CDR3 length: 15 amino acids. In germline, CDR1 is LNHDA, CDR2 SQIVND (reference sequence). The junction had 5 bases not matched to a gene; V was cut back by 3 bases and J by 6 bases. In DNA form, the CDR3 reads TGTGCCAGTAGTATTCAAGGGACAGGGGTTCAGCCCCAGCATTTT. It encodes CASSIQGTGVQPQHF.